A selection of T cell receptor beta chains follows, all from one sample in a study of shared clonotypes between healthy human individuals. The data were produced by immunoSEQ multiplex PCR, yet TCRdb's version contains in-frame clones alone and is incomplete. The sample comprises about 450,000 clones, roughly 77% of which are singletons, and roughly an eighth rests with the top ten. The sequencing sample was made of PBMCs. Receptors originate from a middle-aged woman in good health. Some clones in this sample may be carry-over from other donors' samples. Each CDR3 is given with its conserved first and last residue. A D gene is named only where the DNA matches it firmly. The listing skips clone size in some rows; elsewhere it reads once, few, many or a size class.

j_call d_call clone_size v_call cdr3_nt cdr3_aa
TRBJ1-4 TRBD1 . TRBV6-1 TGTGCCAGCAATAACAGGGGGCGGAAACTGTTTTTT CASNNRGRKLFF
TRBJ2-1 . once TRBV29-1 TGCAGCGTTTATAGGCAGAATGCAGACAATGAGCAGTTCTTC CSVYRQNADNEQFF
TRBJ2-7 TRBD2 . TRBV7-8 TGTGCCAGCAGCCTCACTAGCGGCTCAGGCTACGAGCAGTACTTC CASSLTSGSGYEQYF
TRBJ2-1 TRBD2 . TRBV28 TGTGCCAGCAGTGCTGGGACTAGCGGGGGCAATGAGCAGTTCTTC CASSAGTSGGNEQFF
TRBJ1-1 . . TRBV5-1 TGCGCCAGCAGCTTGGCCGTTAACAGAAGGAACACTGAAGCTTTCTTT CASSLAVNRRNTEAFF
TRBJ1-1 . . TRBV18 TGTGCCAGCTCAACTCAGGGGACCTGGAACACTGAAGCTTTCTTT CASSTQGTWNTEAFF
TRBJ2-4 . . TRBV27 TGTGCCAGCGCCTTGGGTGTTCTGGCCAAAAACATTCAGTACTTC CASALGVLAKNIQYF
TRBJ2-1 . . TRBV7-3 TGTGCCAGCAGCCAAAACTTAGGGAGCAATGAGCAGTTCTTC CASSQNLGSNEQFF
TRBJ2-5 TRBD2 . TRBV28 TGTGCCAGCAGAAACGGACTAGCGGGATCAGAGACCCAGTACTTC CASRNGLAGSETQYF
TRBJ2-4 TRBD1 . TRBV19 TGTGCCAGTAGTCGGACAGGCGGAGCCAAAAACATTCAGTACTTC CASSRTGGAKNIQYF
TRBJ1-5 TRBD1 . TRBV6-1 TGTGCCAGCAGTGGGCAGCCCACAGGGGGCAATCAGCCCCAGCATTTT CASSGQPTGGNQPQHF
TRBJ2-3 . . TRBV11-3 TGTGCCAGCAGCCTGCGGAGCACAGATACGCAGTATTTT CASSLRSTDTQYF
TRBJ2-3 . . TRBV5-4 TGTGCCAGCAGCCGGGGTGGGGGGCAACAAGACACAGATACGCAGTATTTT CASSRGGGQQDTDTQYF
TRBJ2-7 . . TRBV4-1 TGCGCCAGCAGCCAAGTATTCAGCTACGAGCAGTACTTC CASSQVFSYEQYF
TRBJ2-2 . . TRBV7-3 TGTGCCAGCAGCTTAAACATGCCCGGGGAGCTGTTTTTT CASSLNMPGELFF
TRBJ1-1 TRBD1 few TRBV4-1 TGCGCCAGCAGCCAACCCAGGGGGGAACAAACTGAAGCTTTCTTT CASSQPRGEQTEAFF
TRBJ1-1 TRBD1 few TRBV18 TGTGCCAGCTCACCCCGGCCGGGGACAGGGGGCCAAGAAGCTTTCTTT CASSPRPGTGGQEAFF
TRBJ2-1 . . TRBV29-1 TGCAGCGTCCGGGACACCACTAATCTCCGGCACAATGAGCAGTTCTTC CSVRDTTNLRHNEQFF
TRBJ2-2 TRBD2 . TRBV9 TGTGCCAGCAGAGGGACTAGCGGGAGTTCCGGGGAGCTGTTTTTT CASRGTSGSSGELFF
TRBJ1-2 . . TRBV4-3 TGCGCCAGCAGCTCCGCCCGACGTCGAAAGACCTATGGCTACACCTTC CASSSARRRKTYGYTF